This T cell receptor beta chain originates from a study of identical twins. Study conclusions and caveats: Weaker excess sharing between twins was seen in beta out-of-frame sequences.

The CDR3 sequence is 15 residues long. Trimming stripped 4 bases from V and 2 bases from J, with 15 bases between. The germline V gene encodes CDR1 SGDLS and CDR2 YYNGEE. A universal primer site came from template switching; cDNA carried unique molecular identifiers. TCRdb used MiXCR to reprocess the 5' RACE reads, holding one entry per CDR3 protein. The sample has 500,000 or so distinct CDR3 sequences, less than 25% seen once. A note on this clonotype: The antigen remains unidentified.

The sample was also reused in another study, on T cells expressing NK-cell markers. According to that study: T cells sorted in several experiments were restricted to alpha-beta TCR T cells by an anti-gamma-delta TCR antibody. The contribution of dominant NKG2C+ clonotypes to CD8+ T cells in a handful of donors was roughly 1.0-7.5%.

This chain links TRBV9 with TRBJ1-2; D not resolved. The sample taken for sequencing was CD4+ T cells sorted from blood. The TCR sequence derives from a woman under 30 in good health. Here the CDR3 reads CASSTSTGINYGYTF. The CDR3 nucleotides read TGTGCCAGCAGCACGTCGACTGGGATAAACTATGGCTACACCTTC. Supplemented by reference TRBV9 and TRBJ1-2, the full variable domain reads DSGVTQTPKHLITATGQRVTLRCSPRSGDLSVYWYQQSLDQGLQFLIQYYNGEERAKGNILERFSAQQFPDLHSELNLSSLELGDSALYFCASSTSTGINYGYTFGSGTRLTVV.